Listed here are 18 T cell receptor beta chains from one sample, sequenced in a study of T cell changes during pregnancy in multiple sclerosis. Generated by immunoSEQ multiplex PCR, the TCRdb table keeps only in-frame clones and is missing some. The sample holds some 80,000 clones, roughly 91% seen once. The input for sequencing was peripheral blood, taken in the first trimester of pregnancy. Receptors originate from a female donor with multiple sclerosis, enrolled in a pregnancy study.

This clone was recorded once. The chain joins TRBV28 to TRBJ1-5, with 9 bases lining up with TRBD1. Germline V gene data show CDR1 as MDHEN and CDR2 as SYDVKM. The junction had 8 bases not matched to a gene; V was cut back by 6 bases and J by 5 bases. The CDR3 loop spans 15 amino acids. The DNA for the CDR3 is TGTGCCAGCAGGAAACAGGGGGCAAAATATCAGCCCCAGCATTTT. This codes for CASRKQGAKYQPQHF. The full variable domain, completed using reference TRBV28 and TRBJ1-5, is DVKVTQSSRYLVKRTGEKVFLECVQDMDHENMFWYRQDPGLGLRLIYFSYDVKMKEKGDIPEGYSVSREKKERFSLILESASTNQTSMYLCASRKQGAKYQPQHFGDGTRLSIL.

The chain is built from TRBV4-2 and TRBJ2-2; 10 positions agree with TRBD2. Germline CDR1 reads LGHNA; CDR2 reads YNFKEQ. The V gene end was trimmed by 2 bases and the J gene end by 1 base; junction bases not matched to a gene: 13. The CDR3 contains 20 residues. The CDR3 loop reads CASSQPRTGTSAMNTGELFF. DNA for the CDR3: TGTGCCAGCAGCCAACCGAGGACCGGGACTAGCGCTATGAACACCGGGGAGCTGTTTTTT.

This chain uses TRBV28 with TRBJ2-7; TRBD2 matches 7 bases. This CDR3 has 13 amino acids. The V gene's germline CDR1 is MDHEN and CDR2 SYDVKM. With 7 bases clipped from V and 4 bases from J, the junction kept 7 bases outside the gene matches. As DNA, the CDR3 is TGTGCCAGCACCCTGGGGGGGAGTTACGAGCAGTACTTC. Translated, it gives CASTLGGSYEQYF.

The chain couples TRBV18 to TRBJ2-7, with unresolved D. Trimming shortened V by 3 bases and J by 4 bases, and 10 bases separated the two germline ends. The CDR3 extends over 13 amino acids. The germline gives CDR1 KGHSH, CDR2 LQKENI. CDR3: CASSPVDIYEQYF. The CDR3, as DNA: TGTGCCAGCTCACCGGTCGACATTTACGAGCAGTACTTC.

The CDR3 reads CASSLTGTGVDTQYF. As DNA, the CDR3 is TGTGCCAGCAGCTTAACCGGGACAGGGGTTGATACGCAGTATTTT. This sequence joins TRBV7-2 and TRBJ2-3; 10 bases map to TRBD1. Germline V gene lookup returns CDR1 SGHTA and CDR2 FQGNSA. The CDR3 spans 15 residues. J lost 6 bases, V lost 2 bases, and 5 bases had no gene match.

The chain links TRBV6-6 to TRBJ2-7; D not certain. Germline CDR1 and CDR2: MNHNY and SVGAGI (reference sequence). This CDR3 is 14 amino acids long. V was clipped by 0 bases and J by 5 bases, with 11 bases between them. In nucleotides, the CDR3 is TGTGCCAGCAGTTACTCCCGACGGAGCGACGAGCAGTACTTC. Its protein is CASSYSRRSDEQYF.

The V call is TRBV4-3, the J call TRBJ1-6; 11 bases agree with TRBD1. This CDR3 spans 15 amino acids. The trim removed 3 bases at V and 8 bases at J, leaving 3 bases unmatched. The germline V gene has CDR1 LGHNA and CDR2 YSLEER. The CDR3 loop is CASSQDRGLDSPLHF. The DNA for the CDR3 is TGCGCCAGCAGCCAGGACAGGGGGCTGGATTCACCCCTCCACTTT.

The gene calls are TRBV9 and TRBJ2-5, with D possibly TRBD1 on 6 matching bases. This CDR3 spans 16 amino acids. V was cut by 0 bases and J by 3 bases, with 15 bases left in between. Germline CDR1 and CDR2: SGDLS and YYNGEE. Here the CDR3 DNA reads TGTGCCAGCAGCGTAGTTGGCAGGGGTGGGGAAGAGACCCAGTACTTC. It yields the protein CASSVVGRGGEETQYF.

This sequence joins TRBV6-5 and TRBJ2-7; TRBD1 matches 8 bases. The CDR3 length is 14 residues. CDR1 and CDR2 from the germline V gene are MNHEY and SVGAGI. V gave up 6 bases and J gave up 2 bases; unmatched junction bases: 6. CDR3 coding DNA: TGTGCCAGCAGGCTGGACAGGGTGGCCTACGAGCAGTACTTC. Amino acids: CASRLDRVAYEQYF.

The chain recombines TRBV7-8 with TRBJ2-7; 8 nucleotides line up with TRBD1. Germline V gene lookup returns CDR1 SGHVS and CDR2 FQNEAQ. The J segment lost 3 bases and the V segment lost 5 bases, leaving 3 bases of the junction unmatched. The CDR3 runs to 13 residues. CDR3 DNA: TGTGCCAGCAGCCTTGACAGGGGCTACGAGCAGTACTTC. Its protein product is CASSLDRGYEQYF.

The J gene is TRBJ2-6, the V gene TRBV2; TRBD1 is a possible D gene (6 bases). The germline V and J ends were trimmed by 4 bases and 5 bases, with 12 bases remaining between them. The germline gives CDR1 SNHLY, CDR2 FYNNEI. This CDR3 contains 15 residues. Here the CDR3 DNA reads TGTGCCAGCAGTGTACAGGGTAGTTGGGCCAACGTCCTGACTTTC. Translated, it gives CASSVQGSWANVLTF.

CDR3 nucleotide sequence: TGTGCCAGCAGCGTAGTAGCGTGGGATGAGCAGTTCTTC. Translation gives CASSVVAWDEQFF. J is TRBJ2-1 and V is TRBV9, with D possibly being TRBD2 (5 bases). Trimming took 0 bases from V and 8 from J, leaving 9 bases between them. CDR3 length: 13 residues. Germline V gives CDR1 SGDLS, CDR2 YYNGEE.

The V gene is TRBV7-9, the J gene TRBJ1-4, with 7 bases identical to TRBD1. Per germline, CDR1 SEHNR and CDR2 FQNEAQ (reference sequence). Unmatched junction bases numbered 7, after V lost 6 bases and J lost 3 bases. The CDR3 runs to 15 residues. The DNA of the CDR3 is TGTGCCAGCAGTCTTTCCGGGACAGCTAATGAAAAACTGTTTTTT. Its protein is CASSLSGTANEKLFF.

This chain connects TRBV9 to TRBJ2-7; 8 positions agree with TRBD2. The CDR3 runs 16 residues. The germline gives CDR1 SGDLS, CDR2 YYNGEE. V trimming: 0 bases; J trimming: 4 bases; junction bases outside the gene matches: 9. As DNA, the CDR3 is TGTGCCAGCAGCGTAGGAGGAGCGGGAGTTAATTACGAGCAGTACTTC. As protein: CASSVGGAGVNYEQYF.

This clone has just one count. This chain uses TRBV6-5 with TRBJ2-5; possibly TRBD2 for D (5 bases). Between the trimmed V and J ends, which lost 5 bases and 7 bases, there was a span of 11 bases. Germline V gives CDR1 MNHEY, CDR2 SVGAGI. The CDR3 length is 12 residues. In DNA, the CDR3 is TGTGCCAGCAGTCCGGGGATTCGGACCCAGTACTTC. This sequence encodes CASSPGIRTQYF.

This chain joins TRBV7-2 and TRBJ1-5; D is perhaps TRBD1 (5 bases). The V and J ends lost 4 bases and 0 bases respectively, with 7 bases between them. CDR1 and CDR2 from the germline V gene are SGHTA and FQGNSA. CDR3 length: 14 amino acids. The CDR3 here is CASSYDSSNQPQHF. CDR3 in DNA: TGTGCCAGCAGCTACGACAGTAGCAATCAGCCCCAGCATTTT.

This chain uses TRBV15 with TRBJ2-7, with D possibly matching TRBD1 (5 bases). This CDR3 has 12 residues. Trimming removed 0 bases at V and 6 bases at J, with 6 bases between. Germline CDR1 and CDR2: LNHNV and YYDKDF (reference sequence). The CDR3: CATSRDQGEQYF. The DNA for the CDR3 is TGTGCCACCAGCAGAGATCAGGGCGAGCAGTACTTC.

This clone was observed a handful of times. V is TRBV2 and J is TRBJ1-6, with a possible D match to TRBD1 (5 bases). V lost 3 bases and J lost 0, with 9 bases in between. The germline CDR1 and CDR2 sequences are SNHLY and FYNNEI. The CDR3 is 16 amino acids. The CDR3 loop is CASSDAGFSYNSPLHF. CDR3 nucleotide sequence: TGTGCCAGCAGTGACGCAGGGTTCTCCTATAATTCACCCCTCCACTTT. The variable domain in full, completed from reference TRBV2 and TRBJ1-6, reads EPEVTQTPSHQVTQMGQEVILRCVPISNHLYFYWYRQILGQKVEFLVSFYNNEISEKSEIFDDQFSVERPDGSNFTLKIRSTKLEDSAMYFCASSDAGFSYNSPLHFGNGTRLTVT.